The 22 T cell receptor beta chains reported below all come from one sample, sequenced in a study of CD8+ T cells in alopecia areata. Extracted RNA was reverse transcribed, and the resulting cDNA served as sequencing template. Sequencing was performed with immunoSEQ multiplex PCR; in TCRdb, only in-frame clones are kept and a portion is missing. The sample includes about 120,000 clones, about 46% of them seen just once. The material sequenced was CD8+ T cells sorted from blood, taken at week 0. The receptors come from a human donor with alopecia areata.

V gene TRBV11-2 combines with J gene TRBJ2-7, with D maybe TRBD1 (5 bases). The CDR3 is 14 residues long. V lost 0 bases and J 3 bases, leaving 9 bases between the germline ends. CDR1 is SGHAT and CDR2 is FQNNGV in the germline V gene. CDR3 region: CASSLDRVVYEQYF. CDR3 DNA sequence: TGTGCCAGCAGCTTAGACAGGGTTGTCTACGAGCAGTACTTC.

This chain connects TRBV6-5 to TRBJ2-2; no reliable D call. The germline V gene has CDR1 MNHEY and CDR2 SVGAGI. V shed 5 bases and J shed 6 bases, with 10 bases lying between them. The CDR3 loop spans 13 amino acids. The CDR3 sequence is CASSEMDAGELFF. The CDR3 DNA reads as TGTGCCAGCAGTGAGATGGACGCCGGGGAGCTGTTTTTT.

This chain connects TRBV7-2 to TRBJ2-5; TRBD2 matches at 13 bases. Germline lookup yields CDR1 SGHTA and CDR2 FQGNSA. This CDR3 has 16 residues. V was clipped by 5 bases and J by 5 bases; unmatched bases: 8. The CDR3: CASSDPGLAGWETQYF. The CDR3 coding sequence is TGTGCCAGCAGCGACCCGGGACTAGCGGGGTGGGAGACCCAGTACTTC.

The V and J genes are TRBV11-3 and TRBJ2-3; TRBD1 is a possible D gene (5 bases). Germline V gives CDR1 SGHNT, CDR2 YENEEA. This CDR3 has 12 amino acids. Trimming left V 3 bases short and J 4 bases short, with 5 bases between. Here the CDR3 DNA reads TGTGCCAGCAGCTTGGGGCCAGATACGCAGTATTTT. Amino acid sequence: CASSLGPDTQYF.

This chain connects TRBV30 to TRBJ1-1, with D tentatively TRBD1 (6 bases). Germline V gene sequence: CDR1 GTSNPN, CDR2 SVGIG (reference sequence). There are 17 residues in the CDR3. With 3 bases removed from V and 0 bases from J, the gap between germline ends came to 20 bases. The DNA of the CDR3 is TGTGCCTGGAGGGGACCGACAGGACATACAATGAACACTGAAGCTTTCTTT. It encodes CAWRGPTGHTMNTEAFF. Variable domain in full (rest from reference TRBV30 and TRBJ1-1): SQTIHQWPATLVQPVGSPLSLECTVEGTSNPNLYWYRQAAGRGLQLLFYSVGIGQISSEVPQNLSASRPQDRQFILSSKKLLLSDSGFYLCAWRGPTGHTMNTEAFFGQGTRLTVV.

This clone was observed a handful of times. The V and J genes are TRBV28 and TRBJ1-5, with unresolved D. Trimming stripped 2 bases from V and 9 bases from J, with 14 bases between. CDR3 length: 14 residues. The germline CDR1 and CDR2 sequences are MDHEN and SYDVKM. The CDR3 DNA reads as TGTGCCAGCAGTTTAGAGACAACCTATCTGCCCCAGCATTTT. This gives the protein CASSLETTYLPQHF.

The rearrangement uses TRBV9 and TRBJ1-2; the D is unclear. V lost 2 bases to trimming and J lost 3 bases, with 14 bases between them. The CDR3 runs 15 residues. Germline V CDR1 and CDR2: SGDLS, YYNGEE. The CDR3 loop is CASSVGTSGDYGYTF. The CDR3 DNA reads as TGTGCCAGCAGCGTGGGTACGAGCGGTGACTATGGCTACACCTTC.

The V and J genes are TRBV30 and TRBJ2-1; D possibly corresponds to TRBD1 (5 bases). Trimming took off 3 bases at V and 3 bases at J, with 12 bases between the two ends. Germline values: CDR1 GTSNPN, CDR2 SVGIG (reference sequence). This CDR3 spans 14 amino acids. The CDR3 is CAWSAGQGYNEQFF. The CDR3 region has the DNA TGTGCCTGGAGCGCTGGGCAGGGCTACAATGAGCAGTTCTTC. Looking up the rest from reference TRBV30 and TRBJ2-1 gives the full variable domain: SQTIHQWPATLVQPVGSPLSLECTVEGTSNPNLYWYRQAAGRGLQLLFYSVGIGQISSEVPQNLSASRPQDRQFILSSKKLLLSDSGFYLCAWSAGQGYNEQFFGPGTRLTVL.

The chain links TRBV6-6 to TRBJ2-7; D gene ambiguous. The V gene lost 2 bases and the J gene lost 5 bases, with 1 base spanning the gap. Looked up from germline, CDR1 is MNHNY and CDR2 is SVGAGI (reference sequence). This CDR3 has 10 amino acids. Here the CDR3 reads CASSYDEQYF. The CDR3 coding sequence is TGTGCCAGCAGTTACGACGAGCAGTACTTC.

J is TRBJ2-7 and V is TRBV5-6, with 7 bases that match TRBD1. Looked up from germline, CDR1 is SGHDT and CDR2 is YYEEEE. The CDR3 totals 14 residues. Trimming at V came to 5 bases and at J to 4 bases, leaving 9 bases not matched to a gene. CDR3 in DNA: TGTGCCAGCAGTTCCCGGGACAGCAGTTACGAGCAGTACTTC. Its protein product is CASSSRDSSYEQYF.

The chain combines TRBV6-5 with TRBJ1-2; the match to TRBD1 covers 7 bases. With 7 bases clipped from V and 0 bases from J, the junction kept 8 bases outside the gene matches. CDR1 and CDR2 from the germline V gene are MNHEY and SVGAGI. CDR3 size: 15 residues. CDR3 DNA: TGTGCCAGCAAACCTCTACAGGGGCCTAACTATGGCTACACCTTC. It encodes CASKPLQGPNYGYTF.

The V and J genes are TRBV30 and TRBJ1-1; D gene uncertain. This CDR3 contains 11 residues. CDR1 is GTSNPN and CDR2 is SVGIG in the germline V gene (reference sequence). Trimming took 6 bases from V and 4 from J, leaving 9 bases between them. The CDR3 loop is CACSSGTEAFF. CDR3 sequence (DNA): TGTGCCTGCTCGTCGGGCACTGAAGCTTTCTTT.

The sample holds a few counts of this clone. The V gene is TRBV11-2, the J gene TRBJ2-7; possibly TRBD2 for D (7 bases). Trimming took 2 bases from V and 3 from J, leaving 11 bases between them. The germline gives CDR1 SGHAT, CDR2 FQNNGV. There are 14 residues in the CDR3. CDR3 bases: TGTGCCAGCAGCTTAAGAGGGGGGGACTACGAGCAGTACTTC. Encoded protein: CASSLRGGDYEQYF.

The genes are TRBV15 and TRBJ2-1, with 12 bases that match TRBD2. Germline-derived CDR1 and CDR2 are LNHNV and YYDKDF (reference sequence). The V and J ends lost 3 bases and 5 bases, in that order; junction bases with no gene match: 5. CDR3 length equals 16 residues. The CDR3 sequence is CATSSTGLAGDNEQFF. CDR3 sequence (DNA): TGTGCCACCAGCAGTACGGGACTAGCGGGCGACAATGAGCAGTTCTTC.

The chain links TRBV30 to TRBJ1-1; a weak D match, TRBD1 (6 bases). This CDR3 contains 11 residues. V was clipped by 4 bases and J by 6 bases, with 9 bases between them. The germline V gene encodes CDR1 GTSNPN and CDR2 SVGIG (reference sequence). The CDR3 region is CAWTEGAEAFF. The DNA of the CDR3 is TGTGCCTGGACGGAGGGGGCTGAAGCTTTCTTT. Full variable domain (missing parts from reference TRBV30 and TRBJ1-1): SQTIHQWPATLVQPVGSPLSLECTVEGTSNPNLYWYRQAAGRGLQLLFYSVGIGQISSEVPQNLSASRPQDRQFILSSKKLLLSDSGFYLCAWTEGAEAFFGQGTRLTVV.

V and J are TRBV6-1 and TRBJ2-5; D ambiguous. Germline CDR1 reads MNHNS; CDR2 reads SASEGT. Deletions cut 7 bases from V and 5 bases from J, with 8 bases between. There are 11 residues in the CDR3. The CDR3 region has the DNA TGTGCCAGCACCCTGGGGGAGACCCAGTACTTC. Protein sequence: CASTLGETQYF.

This clone was detected only a few times. CDR3 nucleotide sequence: TGCGCCAGCAGCCCAACACAGGGTCCTACTGAAGCTTTCTTT. Its translation is CASSPTQGPTEAFF. V gene TRBV4-1 combines with J gene TRBJ1-1; tentative D call: TRBD1 (6 bases). The V and J ends lost 4 bases and 5 bases respectively, with 14 bases between them. This CDR3 spans 14 amino acids. Germline CDR1 MGHRA, CDR2 YSYEKL.

This clone has just a few counts. J is TRBJ2-3 and V is TRBV5-6, with a weak D call TRBD2 (6 bases). Germline assignment: CDR1 SGHDT and CDR2 YYEEEE. V gave up 4 bases and J gave up 2 bases, with 11 bases separating them. The CDR3 runs to 14 residues. CDR3 DNA: TGTGCCAGCAGCGTAGGAGGGGTCACAGATACGCAGTATTTT. It translates to CASSVGGVTDTQYF.

The chain carries TRBV23-1 and TRBJ2-3, with D possibly being TRBD2 (6 bases). TRBV23-1 is an ORF, with its function uncertain. The V gene lost 2 bases and the J gene lost 2 bases, with 11 bases spanning the gap. CDR3 size: 15 residues. The CDR3 region is CASSQRDLYTDTQYF. DNA for the CDR3: TGCGCCAGCAGTCAACGGGACTTGTACACAGATACGCAGTATTTT.

There are a few counts of this clone. The chain recombines TRBV29-1 with TRBJ2-2; D perhaps matches TRBD2 (6 bases). The CDR3 loop spans 12 amino acids. Looked up from germline, CDR1 is SQVTM and CDR2 is ANQGSEA. With 6 bases removed from V and 3 bases from J, the gap between germline ends came to 8 bases. This CDR3 reads CSVGDYTGELFF. The CDR3 bases are TGCAGCGTGGGGGACTACACCGGGGAGCTGTTTTTT.

This clone was seen a handful of times. It may be a read error: a sequence one base away is much more abundant. The rearrangement links TRBV6-5 to TRBJ2-3; 8 bases are shared with TRBD2. Losses at the gene ends were 5 bases for V and 2 bases for J; bases not matched to a gene: 3. CDR1 and CDR2 (germline): MNHEY, SVGAGI. This CDR3 has 14 amino acids. CDR3 sequence (DNA): TGTGCCAGCAGTGACGGGGGGGCCACAGATACGCAGTATTTT. Its translation: CASSDGGATDTQYF.

This clone was seen more than once but under ten times. The chain links TRBV21-1 to TRBJ2-1; TRBD2, as called in the table, went unchecked against the DNA. TRBV21-1 is classified as a pseudogene. This CDR3 contains 12 residues. CDR3 DNA: TGTGCCAGCAGCAAAGAGCCGAATGAGCAGTTCTTC. Translating it yields CASSKEPNEQFF.